This T cell receptor beta chain was identified during a study of T-cell reconstitution after alpha-beta-depleted transplantation in children. Using unique molecular identifiers, the investigators prepared the TCRbeta library. TCRdb reanalysed the PCR reads using MiXCR and keeps one entry per CDR3 protein. The table has around 94,000 distinct CDR3 sequences, approximately 6% seen once. Sequences were derived from PBMCs, mostly from graft donor cells, sampled 60 days after TCRalphabeta/CD19-depleted stem cell transplant. This sequence was found in a female patient aged 2-10 years who had a stem cell transplant for Fanconi anemia, so the T cells may come from the graft donor.

The CDR3 spells CASSDSPSGRALQFF. As DNA, the CDR3 is TGTGCCAGCAGTGACTCCCCTAGCGGGAGAGCTTTGCAGTTCTTC. The chain has TRBV6-4 and TRBJ2-1; the match to TRBD2 covers 10 bases. Losses at the gene ends were 0 bases for V and 12 bases for J; bases not matched to a gene: 8. The V gene's germline CDR1 is MRHNA and CDR2 SNTAGT. The CDR3 runs 15 residues.